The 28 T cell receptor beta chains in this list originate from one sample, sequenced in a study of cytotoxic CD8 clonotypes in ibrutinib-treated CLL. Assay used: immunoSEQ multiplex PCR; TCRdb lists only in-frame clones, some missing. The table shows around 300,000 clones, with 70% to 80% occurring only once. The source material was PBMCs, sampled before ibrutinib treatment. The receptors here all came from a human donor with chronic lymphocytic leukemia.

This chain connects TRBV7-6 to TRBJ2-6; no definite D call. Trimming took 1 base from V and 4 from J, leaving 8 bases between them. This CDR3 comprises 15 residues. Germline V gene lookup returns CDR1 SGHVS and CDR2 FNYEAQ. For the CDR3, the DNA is TGTGCCAGCAGCTTAGGTATTGGGGGGGCCAACGTCCTGACTTTC. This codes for CASSLGIGGANVLTF.

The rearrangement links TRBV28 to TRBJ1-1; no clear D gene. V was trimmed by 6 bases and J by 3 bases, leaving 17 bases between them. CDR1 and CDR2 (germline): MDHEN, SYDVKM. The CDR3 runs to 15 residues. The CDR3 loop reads CASRPGIGDYTEAFF. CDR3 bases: TGTGCCAGCAGGCCCGGTATTGGAGACTACACTGAAGCTTTCTTT.

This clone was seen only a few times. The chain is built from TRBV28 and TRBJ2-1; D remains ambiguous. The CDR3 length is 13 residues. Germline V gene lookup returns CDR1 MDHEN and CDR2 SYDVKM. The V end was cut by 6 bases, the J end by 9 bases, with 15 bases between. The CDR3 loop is CASRAPIGGEQFF. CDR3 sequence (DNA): TGTGCCAGCAGGGCCCCAATAGGTGGTGAGCAGTTCTTC.

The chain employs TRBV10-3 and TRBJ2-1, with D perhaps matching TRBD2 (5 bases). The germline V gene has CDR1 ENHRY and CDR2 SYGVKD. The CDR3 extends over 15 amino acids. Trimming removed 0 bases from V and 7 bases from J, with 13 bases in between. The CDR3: CAISESIGGSNEQFF. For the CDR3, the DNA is TGTGCCATCAGTGAGTCGATCGGCGGGTCGAATGAGCAGTTCTTC.

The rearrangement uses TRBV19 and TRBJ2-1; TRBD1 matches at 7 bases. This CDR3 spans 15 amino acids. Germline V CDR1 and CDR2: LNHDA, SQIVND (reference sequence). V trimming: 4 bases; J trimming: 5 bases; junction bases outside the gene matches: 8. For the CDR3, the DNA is TGTGCCAGTAGTAACAGGGGATTAGGTAACAATGAGCAGTTCTTC. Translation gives CASSNRGLGNNEQFF.

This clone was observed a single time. The CDR3 reads CASSLSWGGQRFF. CDR3 DNA: TGTGCCAGCAGTTTATCGTGGGGAGGGCAGCGTTTCTTC. The chain carries TRBV27 and TRBJ2-1, with 7 bases lining up with TRBD2. Looked up from germline, CDR1 is MNHEY and CDR2 is SMNVEV (reference sequence). V dropped 0 bases and J dropped 16; count of bases not matched to a gene: 9. This CDR3 is 13 amino acids long.

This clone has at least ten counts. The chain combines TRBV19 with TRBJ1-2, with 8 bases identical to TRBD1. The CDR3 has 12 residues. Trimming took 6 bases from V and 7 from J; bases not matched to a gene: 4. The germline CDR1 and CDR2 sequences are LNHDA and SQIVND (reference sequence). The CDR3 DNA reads TGTGCCAGTAGGCGGACAGGGCTTGGCTACACCTTC. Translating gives CASRRTGLGYTF.

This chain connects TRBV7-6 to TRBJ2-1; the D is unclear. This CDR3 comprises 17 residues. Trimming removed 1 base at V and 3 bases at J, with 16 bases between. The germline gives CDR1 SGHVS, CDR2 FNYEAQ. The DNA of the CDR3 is TGTGCCAGCAGCTTAGTGTCAGACGTCCATCTCTACAATGAGCAGTTCTTC. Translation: CASSLVSDVHLYNEQFF.

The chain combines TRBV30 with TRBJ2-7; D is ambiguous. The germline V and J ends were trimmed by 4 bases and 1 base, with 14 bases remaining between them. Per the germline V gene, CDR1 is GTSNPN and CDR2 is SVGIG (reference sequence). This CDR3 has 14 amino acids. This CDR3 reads CAWTRATPSYEQYF. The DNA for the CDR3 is TGTGCCTGGACCAGAGCCACCCCATCCTACGAGCAGTACTTC.

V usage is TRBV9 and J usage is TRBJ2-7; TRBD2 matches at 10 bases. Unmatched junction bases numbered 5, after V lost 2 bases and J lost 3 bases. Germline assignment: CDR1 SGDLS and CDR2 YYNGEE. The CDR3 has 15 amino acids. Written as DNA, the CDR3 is TGTGCCAGCAGCGTTGGACTAGCGGACGACTACGAGCAGTACTTC. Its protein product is CASSVGLADDYEQYF. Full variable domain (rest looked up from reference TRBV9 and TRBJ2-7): DSGVTQTPKHLITATGQRVTLRCSPRSGDLSVYWYQQSLDQGLQFLIQYYNGEERAKGNILERFSAQQFPDLHSELNLSSLELGDSALYFCASSVGLADDYEQYFGPGTRLTVT.

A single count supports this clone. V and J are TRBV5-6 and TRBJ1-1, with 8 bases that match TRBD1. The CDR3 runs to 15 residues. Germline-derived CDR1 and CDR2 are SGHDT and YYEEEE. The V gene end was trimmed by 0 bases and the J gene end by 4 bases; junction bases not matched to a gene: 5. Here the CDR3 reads CASSLDRGRSTEAFF. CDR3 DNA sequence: TGTGCCAGCAGCTTGGACAGGGGGAGGAGCACTGAAGCTTTCTTT.

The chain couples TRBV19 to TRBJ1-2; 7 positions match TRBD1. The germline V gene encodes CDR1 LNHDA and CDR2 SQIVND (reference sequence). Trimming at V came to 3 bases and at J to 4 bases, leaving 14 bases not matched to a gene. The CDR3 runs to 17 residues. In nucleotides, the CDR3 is TGTGCCAGTAGTATGGGTTCTGGGGGACAGCTCTCCTATGGCTACACCTTC. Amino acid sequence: CASSMGSGGQLSYGYTF.

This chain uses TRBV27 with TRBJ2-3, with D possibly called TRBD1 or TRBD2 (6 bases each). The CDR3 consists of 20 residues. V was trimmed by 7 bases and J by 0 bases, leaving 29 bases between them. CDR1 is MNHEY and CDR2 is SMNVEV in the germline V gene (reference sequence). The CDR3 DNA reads TGTGCCAGCATGCGCAGCCCGGACAGATTCATAGCGGATAGCACAGATACGCAGTATTTT. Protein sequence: CASMRSPDRFIADSTDTQYF.

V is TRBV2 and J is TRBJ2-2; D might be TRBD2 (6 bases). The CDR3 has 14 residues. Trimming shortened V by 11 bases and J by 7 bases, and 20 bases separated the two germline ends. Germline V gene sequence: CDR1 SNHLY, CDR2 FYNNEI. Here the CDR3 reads CAGARETEFGELFF. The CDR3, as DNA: TGTGCCGGCGCCCGGGAGACGGAGTTCGGGGAGCTGTTTTTT.

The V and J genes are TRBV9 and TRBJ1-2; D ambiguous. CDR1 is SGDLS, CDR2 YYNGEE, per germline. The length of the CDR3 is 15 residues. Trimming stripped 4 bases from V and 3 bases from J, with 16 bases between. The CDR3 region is CASSLTGTDDYGYTF. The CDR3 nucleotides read TGTGCCAGCAGCCTTACCGGAACGGATGACTATGGCTACACCTTC.

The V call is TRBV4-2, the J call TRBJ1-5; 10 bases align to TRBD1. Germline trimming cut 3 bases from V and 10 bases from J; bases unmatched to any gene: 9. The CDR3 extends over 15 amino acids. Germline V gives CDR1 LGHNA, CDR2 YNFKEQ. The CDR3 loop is CASSHGGTGESPQHF. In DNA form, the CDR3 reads TGTGCCAGCAGCCATGGAGGGACAGGGGAATCCCCCCAGCATTTT.

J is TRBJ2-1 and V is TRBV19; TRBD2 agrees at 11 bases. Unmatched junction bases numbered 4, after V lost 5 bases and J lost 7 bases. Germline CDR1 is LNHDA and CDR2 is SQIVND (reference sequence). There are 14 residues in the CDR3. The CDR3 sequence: CASSLASGRNEQFF. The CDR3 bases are TGTGCCAGTAGTCTGGCTAGCGGGAGGAATGAGCAGTTCTTC.

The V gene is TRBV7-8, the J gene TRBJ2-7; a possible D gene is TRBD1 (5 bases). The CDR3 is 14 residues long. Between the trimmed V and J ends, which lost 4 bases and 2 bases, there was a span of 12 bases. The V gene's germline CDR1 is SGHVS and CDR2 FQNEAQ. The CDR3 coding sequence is TGTGCCAGCAGCTCGCGGCACAGGCCCTACGAGCAGTACTTC. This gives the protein CASSSRHRPYEQYF.

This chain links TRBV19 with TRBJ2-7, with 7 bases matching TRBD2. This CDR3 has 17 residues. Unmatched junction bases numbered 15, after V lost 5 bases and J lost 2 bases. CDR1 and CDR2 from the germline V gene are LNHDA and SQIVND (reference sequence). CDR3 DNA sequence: TGTGCCAGTAGTCCCCAGGACGGGAGGTGGCAACCCTACGAGCAGTACTTC. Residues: CASSPQDGRWQPYEQYF.

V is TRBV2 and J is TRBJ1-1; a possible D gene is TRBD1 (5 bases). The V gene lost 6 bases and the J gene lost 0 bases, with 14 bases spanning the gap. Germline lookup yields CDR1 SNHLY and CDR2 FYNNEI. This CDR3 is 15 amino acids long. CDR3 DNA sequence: TGTGCCAGCAGGCCCCGGACAAGAATGAACACTGAAGCTTTCTTT. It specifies CASRPRTRMNTEAFF.

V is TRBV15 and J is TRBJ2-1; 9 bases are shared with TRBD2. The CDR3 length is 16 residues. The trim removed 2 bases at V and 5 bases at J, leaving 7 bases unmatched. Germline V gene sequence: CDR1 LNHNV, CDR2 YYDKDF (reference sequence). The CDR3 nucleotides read TGTGCCACCAGCAGAAGGAGCGGGAGGCCCGACAATGAGCAGTTCTTC. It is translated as CATSRRSGRPDNEQFF.

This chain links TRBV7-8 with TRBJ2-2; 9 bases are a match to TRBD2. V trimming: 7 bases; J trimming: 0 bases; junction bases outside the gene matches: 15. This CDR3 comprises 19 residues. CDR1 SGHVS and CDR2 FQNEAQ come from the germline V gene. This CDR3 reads CASNLMSLAGGTNTGELFF. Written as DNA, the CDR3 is TGTGCCAGCAACCTGATGTCGCTTGCGGGAGGGACGAACACCGGGGAGCTGTTTTTT.

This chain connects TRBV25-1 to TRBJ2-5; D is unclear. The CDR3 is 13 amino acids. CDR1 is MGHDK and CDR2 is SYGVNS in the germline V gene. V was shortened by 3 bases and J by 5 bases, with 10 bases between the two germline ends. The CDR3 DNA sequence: TGTGCCAGCAGTGATGGTCAGTGGGAGACCCAGTACTTC. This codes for CASSDGQWETQYF.

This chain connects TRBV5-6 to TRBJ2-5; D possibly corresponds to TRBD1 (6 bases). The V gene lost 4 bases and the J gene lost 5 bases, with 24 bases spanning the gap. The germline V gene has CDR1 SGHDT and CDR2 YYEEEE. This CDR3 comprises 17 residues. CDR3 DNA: TGTGCCAGCAGCCCATTCGACCGGGACACCGGCGGGGAGACCCAGTACTTC. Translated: CASSPFDRDTGGETQYF.

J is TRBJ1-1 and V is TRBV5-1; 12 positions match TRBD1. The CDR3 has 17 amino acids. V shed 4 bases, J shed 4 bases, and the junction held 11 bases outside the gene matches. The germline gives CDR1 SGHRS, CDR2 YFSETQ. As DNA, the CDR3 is TGCGCCAGCAGCAAGGGACAGGGGGCGTTGCCTTCCACTGAAGCTTTCTTT. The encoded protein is CASSKGQGALPSTEAFF.

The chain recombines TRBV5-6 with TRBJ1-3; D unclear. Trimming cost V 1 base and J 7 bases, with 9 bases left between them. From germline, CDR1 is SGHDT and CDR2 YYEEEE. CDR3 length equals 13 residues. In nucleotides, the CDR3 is TGTGCCAGCAGCTTGAGGTTATCGAACACCATATATTTT. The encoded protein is CASSLRLSNTIYF.

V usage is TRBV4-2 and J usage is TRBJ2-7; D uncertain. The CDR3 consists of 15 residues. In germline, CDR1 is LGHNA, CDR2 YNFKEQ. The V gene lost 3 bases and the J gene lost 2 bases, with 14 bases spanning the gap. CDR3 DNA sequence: TGTGCCAGCAGCCAGGACCGGGTCCTAGCCTACGAGCAGTACTTC. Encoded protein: CASSQDRVLAYEQYF.

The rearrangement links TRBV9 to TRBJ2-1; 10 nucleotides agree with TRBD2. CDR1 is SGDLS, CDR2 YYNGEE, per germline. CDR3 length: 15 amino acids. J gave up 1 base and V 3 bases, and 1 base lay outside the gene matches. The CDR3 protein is CASSASGSSYNEQFF. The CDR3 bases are TGTGCCAGCAGCGCTAGCGGGAGTTCCTACAATGAGCAGTTCTTC.